The 14 T cell receptor beta chains in this list originate from one sample, sequenced in a study of vaccination effects on CD4 cells after COVID-19. Method: immunoSEQ multiplex PCR; TCRdb's copy keeps in-frame clones and lacks some. The data contain 55,000 to 65,000 clones, about four fifths of them singletons. Antigen-specific CD4+ T cell clonotypes were called by their expansion after viral peptide-pool culture in ViraFEST. Isolation of CD4+ T cells took place after nine to ten days of culture. For these receptors, no antigen is known. Sequencing used CD4+ T cells from PBMCs cultured with HCoV-229E spike peptides, obtained before COVID-19 vaccination. The receptor set was obtained from a human donor who received a COVID-19 vaccine.

The chain recombines TRBV3-1 (or the pseudogene TRBV3-2) with TRBJ2-1, with D perhaps being TRBD1 or TRBD2 (5 bases each). Germline CDR1 reads LGHDT; CDR2 reads YNNKEL (reference sequence). CDR3 length: 14 residues. V was pared by 7 bases and J by 3 bases, with 13 bases between. The CDR3: CASNLGPNYNEQFF. CDR3 coding DNA: TGTGCCAGCAACCTGGGACCGAACTACAATGAGCAGTTCTTC.

The table lists this clone with a few counts. The chain employs TRBV9 and TRBJ2-1, with D tentatively TRBD1 (6 bases). V lost 4 bases, J lost 7 bases, and 15 bases lay in between. The CDR3 covers 14 residues. CDR1 and CDR2 (germline): SGDLS, YYNGEE. Here the CDR3 reads CASSPHIQGNEQFF. The DNA for the CDR3 is TGTGCCAGCAGCCCACACATACAGGGAAATGAGCAGTTCTTC.

This rearrangement joins TRBV7-9 to TRBJ2-7; D may match TRBD1 or TRBD2 (6 bases each). Germline V gene data show CDR1 as SEHNR and CDR2 as FQNEAQ (reference sequence). The CDR3 covers 15 residues. V dropped 5 bases and J dropped 2 bases, with 16 bases sitting between them. CDR3 sequence (DNA): TGTGCCAGCAGCCAGTACGGGGGCGATACCTACGAGCAGTACGTC. It encodes CASSQYGGDTYEQYV.

This clone was counted a few times. The chain employs TRBV7-9 and TRBJ1-1; no definite D call. V was clipped by 6 bases and J by 4 bases, with 9 bases between them. The CDR3 extends over 12 amino acids. The V gene's germline CDR1 is SEHNR and CDR2 FQNEAQ (reference sequence). CDR3 amino acids: CASSTRSTEAFF. CDR3 nucleotide sequence: TGTGCCAGCAGTACCCGGAGCACTGAAGCTTTCTTT.

This clone was seen more than once but under ten times. The chain has TRBV28 and TRBJ2-1, with TRBD1 identical over 9 bases. The CDR3 is 16 amino acids. CDR1 and CDR2 from the germline V gene are MDHEN and SYDVKM. The V segment lost 3 bases and the J segment 4 bases; nucleotides outside the gene matches: 7. The CDR3 region is CASSFSGQGIYNEQFF. Here the CDR3 DNA reads TGTGCCAGCAGTTTTAGCGGACAGGGGATTTACAATGAGCAGTTCTTC.

The J gene is TRBJ2-1, the V gene TRBV7-6, with 9 bases lining up with TRBD1. The CDR3 contains 15 residues. The germline CDR1 and CDR2 sequences are SGHVS and FNYEAQ. The J segment lost 2 bases and the V segment lost 2 bases, leaving 1 base of the junction unmatched. CDR3 amino acids: CASSLRTGAYNEQFF. Written as DNA, the CDR3 is TGTGCCAGCAGCTTAAGGACAGGGGCCTACAATGAGCAGTTCTTC. The whole variable domain, filled in from reference TRBV7-6 and TRBJ2-1, reads GAGVSQSPRYKVTKRGQDVALRCDPISGHVSLYWYRQALGQGPEFLTYFNYEAQQDKSGLPNDRFSAERPEGSISTLTIQRTEQRDSAMYRCASSLRTGAYNEQFFGPGTRLTVL.

The chain carries TRBV7-9 and TRBJ2-2; a weak D match, TRBD1 (6 bases). CDR1 SEHNR and CDR2 FQNEAQ come from the germline V gene (reference sequence). Trimming pared 5 bases from V and 7 bases from J, leaving 14 bases between. The CDR3 contains 14 residues. CDR3 sequence reads: CASSPKQGIGELFF. CDR3 coding DNA: TGTGCCAGCAGCCCGAAACAGGGAATCGGGGAGCTGTTTTTT.

The gene calls are TRBV9 and TRBJ2-1; TRBD1 matches at 9 bases. Germline trimming cut 5 bases from V and 6 bases from J; bases unmatched to any gene: 12. The CDR3 sequence is 16 residues long. The V gene's germline CDR1 is SGDLS and CDR2 YYNGEE. CDR3 sequence reads: CASSARTGETLNEQFF. In nucleotides, the CDR3 is TGTGCCAGCAGTGCCAGGACAGGGGAAACCCTCAATGAGCAGTTCTTC.

The V call is TRBV3-1 (or the pseudogene TRBV3-2), the J call TRBJ2-3; 9 bases map to TRBD2. CDR3 length equals 17 residues. The ends lost 1 base at V and 2 bases at J; junction bases unmatched: 7. CDR1 is LGHDT and CDR2 is YNNKEL in the germline V gene (reference sequence). This chain's CDR3 is CASSQASSGGPTDTQYF. The CDR3 DNA sequence: TGTGCCAGCAGCCAAGCGTCAAGCGGGGGGCCCACAGATACGCAGTATTTT.

In its sample, this clone was seen a few times. CDR3 residues: CASSLLPGQGEVANTGELFF. DNA for the CDR3: TGTGCCAGTAGTTTATTACCGGGACAGGGGGAAGTTGCGAACACCGGGGAGCTGTTTTTT. The rearrangement links TRBV19 to TRBJ2-2, with TRBD1 matching 11 bases. V dropped 5 bases and J dropped 0; count of bases not matched to a gene: 14. Germline loops: CDR1 LNHDA, CDR2 SQIVND (reference sequence). This CDR3 region has 20 residues.

V gene TRBV2 combines with J gene TRBJ2-1; 10 bases agree with TRBD1. Unmatched junction bases numbered 6, after V lost 6 bases and J lost 4 bases. CDR1 is SNHLY and CDR2 is FYNNEI in the germline V gene. The CDR3 spans 15 residues. As DNA, the CDR3 is TGTGCCAGCAGCCTGGGACAGGGGACGTACAATGAGCAGTTCTTC. This encodes CASSLGQGTYNEQFF.

V gene TRBV15 combines with J gene TRBJ2-7; a weak D match, TRBD1 (5 bases). Per germline, CDR1 LNHNV and CDR2 YYDKDF (reference sequence). The germline V and J ends were trimmed by 6 bases and 2 bases, with 8 bases remaining between them. CDR3 length equals 12 residues. CDR3 loop: CATSQGPYEQYV. CDR3 sequence (DNA): TGTGCCACCAGTCAGGGCCCCTACGAGCAGTACGTC.

J is TRBJ1-6 and V is TRBV12-3 or TRBV12-4; D is unclear. Trimming cost V 6 bases and J 7 bases, with 7 bases left between them. The CDR3 covers 12 residues. This CDR3 reads CASRNRNSPLHF. The CDR3 nucleotides are TGTGCCAGCAGGAACAGAAATTCACCCCTCCACTTT.

The J gene is TRBJ2-5, the V gene TRBV10-3; TRBD1 matches at 9 bases. The CDR3 sequence is 14 residues long. With V trimmed by 6 bases and J by 5 bases, 7 bases remained unmatched. CDR1 is ENHRY and CDR2 is SYGVKD in the germline V gene. Here the CDR3 reads CAISPRDRGETQYF. CDR3 DNA sequence: TGTGCCATCAGCCCCCGCGACAGGGGGGAGACCCAGTACTTC.